This T cell receptor (beta chain) was recovered during a study of spatial heterogeneity in lung cancer. About the research overall: A consistent excess of beta-chain over alpha-chain sequences was detected.

This clonotype was detected many times. TCRdb re-derived calls from the 5' RACE reads in MiXCR, one entry per CDR3 protein. This table holds tens of thousands of distinct CDR3 sequences, more than 6.5% found once. Germline V gene sequence: CDR1 MNHEY, CDR2 SMNVEV (reference sequence). The V and J ends lost 8 bases and 4 bases respectively, with 8 bases between them. The CDR3 has 12 amino acids. Time point in this sample: sample taken at primary tumor resection. Unsorted whole RNA of tumor, nontumor lung or frozen PBMC was sequenced. This sequence originates from a male donor with early-stage non-small cell lung cancer. The chain carries TRBV27 and TRBJ2-2; D is ambiguous. The starting material was PBMCs, obtained at surgery. DNA of the CDR3: TGTGCCAGCGGACGAAGCACCGGGGAGCTGTTTTTT. This encodes CASGRSTGELFF.